The rows below give T cell receptor beta chains drawn from one sample of a study of CD8+CD57+ T cells in acquired aplastic anemia. TCRdb passed the reads through MiXCR, listing each CDR3 protein once. This sample has 150,000 to 200,000 distinct CDR3 sequences; 55% to 70% occur once, and the top ten carry 46%. The sequencing input was sorted CD4+, CD8+, or CD8+CD57+ T cells (not recorded which) from PBMCs. These receptors originate from a human donor with severe aplastic anemia or a healthy control (not recorded which). Each CDR3 is given with its conserved first and last residue. The order of the fields is J gene, V gene, clone size, D gene, CDR3 protein, CDR3 DNA. D genes are given only for firm matches. Clone size is not always given. Where it is, it says once, few, many or a class for expanded clones.

>TRBJ1-2|TRBV12-3/TRBV12-4|few|TRBD1
CASRPPGQGHYGYTF
TGTGCCAGCAGGCCACCGGGACAGGGGCACTATGGCTACACCTTC
>TRBJ2-3|TRBV19|-|-
CASRRGDSTDTQYF
TGTGCCAGTCGAAGAGGGGATAGCACAGATACGCAGTATTTT
>TRBJ1-2|TRBV2|-|-
CASSGRGGYGYTF
TGTGCCAGCAGTGGTCGGGGAGGCTATGGCTACACCTTC
>TRBJ2-5|TRBV6-4|-|-
CASSDSNGGQETQYF
TGTGCCAGCAGTGACTCGAACGGGGGTCAAGAGACCCAGTACTTC
>TRBJ2-1|TRBV29-1|-|-
CSVTTPGNEQFF
TGCAGCGTGACCACCCCAGGTAATGAGCAGTTCTTC
>TRBJ2-7|TRBV7-2|-|TRBD2
CASSPRAGGSSYEQYF
TGTGCCAGCAGCCCCCGAGCGGGGGGCAGCTCCTACGAGCAGTACTTC
>TRBJ1-1|TRBV7-2|-|-
CATHRTRNTEAFF
TGTGCCACTCACCGGACGCGTAACACTGAAGCTTTCTTT
>TRBJ2-5|TRBV14|-|-
CASSRQVSETQYF
TGTGCCAGCAGTCGGCAAGTTTCGGAGACCCAGTACTTC
>TRBJ1-5|TRBV19|-|-
CASSMSEYSNQPQHF
TGTGCCAGTAGTATGTCAGAGTATAGCAATCAGCCCCAGCATTTT
>TRBJ2-7|TRBV7-8|many|TRBD1
CASSLWVDRERIYEQYF
TGTGCCAGCAGCTTATGGGTGGACAGGGAAAGAATCTACGAGCAGTACTTC
>TRBJ2-2|TRBV20-1|few|TRBD1
CSAMDRRIANTGELFF
TGCAGTGCTATGGACAGGAGGATCGCGAACACCGGGGAGCTGTTTTTT
>TRBJ1-1|TRBV7-3|-|-
CASRKVAAFF
TGTGCCAGCAGAAAAGTCGCGGCTTTCTTT
>TRBJ1-2|TRBV5-1|-|-
CASSSAGISYGYTF
TGCGCCAGCAGCTCCGCAGGGATTTCCTATGGCTACACCTTC
>TRBJ1-2|TRBV20-1|-|-
CSARTGYNPDGYTF
TGCAGTGCACGGACCGGATATAACCCAGATGGCTACACCTTC
>TRBJ2-3|TRBV10-3|-|TRBD2
CAISESTGLASGDTQYF
TGTGCCATCAGTGAGTCGACGGGACTAGCGTCGGGAGATACGCAGTATTTT
>TRBJ1-3|TRBV10-1|-|-
CASSESTSSGNTIYF
TGCGCCAGCAGTGAGTCGACATCCTCTGGAAACACCATATATTTT
>TRBJ2-7|TRBV12-3/TRBV12-4|once|TRBD1
CASSFPGQGHYEQYF
TGTGCCAGCAGTTTCCCGGGACAGGGACACTACGAGCAGTACTTC
>TRBJ1-2|TRBV7-2|once|TRBD1
CASSLTRGGIANYGYTF
TGTGCCAGCAGCTTAACCAGGGGGGGCATAGCTAACTATGGCTACACCTTC
>TRBJ1-5|TRBV10-3|-|-
CAIMNGINQPQHF
TGTGCCATCATGAATGGGATCAATCAGCCCCAGCATTTT
>TRBJ2-7|TRBV2|-|TRBD1
CASTRTGGPYEQYF
TGTGCCAGCACCCGGACAGGGGGCCCCTACGAGCAGTACTTC
>TRBJ2-1|TRBV5-5|-|TRBD2
CASSLAGASGEQFF
TGTGCCAGCAGCTTAGCGGGGGCCTCCGGTGAGCAGTTCTTC
>TRBJ2-2|TRBV9|-|TRBD2
CASSVVSGTINTGELFF
TGTGCCAGCAGCGTTGTTAGCGGGACTATAAACACCGGGGAGCTGTTTTTT
>TRBJ1-6|TRBV24-1|-|-
CAPLTLHF
TGTGCCCCCCTAACCCTCCACTTT